The 23 T cell receptor beta chains in this list originate from one sample, sequenced in a study of blood T cell repertoires in COVID-19. The repertoire was sequenced with immunoSEQ multiplex PCR; TCRdb's copy has only in-frame clones and lacks some. The table has approximately 470,000 clones, roughly 87% seen once. The sequencing sample was made of PBMCs or T cells enriched from blood (not recorded which). The receptors come from a woman aged 18-29 years who had recovered from COVID-19.

V usage is TRBV4-2 and J usage is TRBJ2-5; the D gene is possibly TRBD1 (5 bases). This CDR3 comprises 16 residues. The germline V gene encodes CDR1 LGHNA and CDR2 YNFKEQ. Trimming took 1 base from V and 2 from J, leaving 14 bases between them. CDR3 protein: CASSQGTLLGQETQYF. The CDR3 nucleotides read TGTGCCAGCAGCCAAGGGACACTCCTGGGGCAAGAGACCCAGTACTTC.

J is TRBJ2-5 and V is TRBV5-1, with D perhaps matching TRBD2 (5 bases). The CDR3 covers 11 residues. Trimming removed 5 bases from V and 6 bases from J, with 8 bases in between. Germline V gene lookup returns CDR1 SGHRS and CDR2 YFSETQ. Here the CDR3 DNA reads TGCGCCAGCAGGGCGGGTCAGACCCAGTACTTC. This gives the protein CASRAGQTQYF.

The sample holds one count of this clone. The chain recombines TRBV27 with TRBJ2-3; D unresolved. Between the trimmed V and J ends, which lost 3 bases and 2 bases, there was a span of 15 bases. CDR3 size: 16 residues. Germline V CDR1 and CDR2: MNHEY, SMNVEV (reference sequence). The CDR3 DNA follows: TGTGCCAGCAGTTTTATACCTTCCTACCTCACAGATACGCAGTATTTT. It specifies CASSFIPSYLTDTQYF.

J is TRBJ2-2 and V is TRBV11-3, with 8 bases that match TRBD1. This CDR3 is 14 amino acids long. Germline V gives CDR1 SGHNT, CDR2 YENEEA. J lost 7 bases, V lost 5 bases, and 6 bases had no gene match. This CDR3 reads CASSPDRGFGELFF. CDR3 in DNA: TGTGCCAGCAGCCCCGACAGGGGCTTCGGGGAGCTGTTTTTT.

This chain uses TRBV7-8 with TRBJ1-5; 7 bases line up with TRBD1. The germline CDR1 and CDR2 sequences are SGHVS and FQNEAQ. Trimming took 0 bases from V and 1 from J; bases not matched to a gene: 3. CDR3 length: 16 amino acids. CDR3 bases: TGTGCCAGCAGCTTAGCGACAGGGTCGAGCAATCAGCCCCAGCATTTT. It translates to CASSLATGSSNQPQHF.

There are a few counts of this clone. This chain joins TRBV7-2 and TRBJ2-5, with 11 bases that match TRBD2. This CDR3 has 16 residues. Unmatched junction bases numbered 6, after V lost 5 bases and J lost 1 base. CDR1 and CDR2 (germline): SGHTA, FQGNSA. Here the CDR3 DNA reads TGTGCCAGCAGCCCTAGAACTAGCGGGGGCCAAGAGACCCAGTACTTC. It is translated as CASSPRTSGGQETQYF.

The sample holds one count of this clone. This chain uses TRBV6-4 with TRBJ1-6; no clear D. CDR1 and CDR2 (germline): MRHNA, SNTAGT. Trimming shortened V by 0 bases and J by 9 bases, and 9 bases separated the two germline ends. CDR3 length: 14 residues. For the CDR3, the DNA is TGTGCCAGCAGTGACTCGGGAGGACGTTCACCCCTCCACTTT. Its translation: CASSDSGGRSPLHF.

The chain has TRBV28 and TRBJ2-5; D might be TRBD2 (5 bases). This CDR3 has 11 residues. Trimming took off 6 bases at V and 5 bases at J, with 7 bases between the two ends. The V gene's germline CDR1 is MDHEN and CDR2 SYDVKM. The CDR3: CASRTGETQYF. The CDR3 DNA is TGTGCCAGCAGAACGGGGGAGACCCAGTACTTC.

The rearrangement links TRBV28 to TRBJ1-5, with a tentative D call TRBD1 (5 bases). The CDR3 has 14 residues. CDR1 MDHEN and CDR2 SYDVKM come from the germline V gene. V was pared by 6 bases and J by 0 bases, with 9 bases between. The CDR3 loop is CASSRGDSNQPQHF. The CDR3 DNA reads TGTGCCAGCAGCCGGGGGGATAGCAATCAGCCCCAGCATTTT. Variable domain in full (rest from reference TRBV28 and TRBJ1-5): DVKVTQSSRYLVKRTGEKVFLECVQDMDHENMFWYRQDPGLGLRLIYFSYDVKMKEKGDIPEGYSVSREKKERFSLILESASTNQTSMYLCASSRGDSNQPQHFGDGTRLSIL.

The chain carries TRBV5-8 and TRBJ1-3; the match to TRBD1 covers 7 bases. The CDR3 loop spans 15 amino acids. The V gene's germline CDR1 is SGHTS and CDR2 YDEGEE. The junction had 7 bases not matched to a gene; V was cut back by 0 bases and J by 7 bases. CDR3 region: CASSLGQGSANTIYF. The CDR3 coding sequence is TGTGCCAGCAGCTTGGGACAGGGTTCGGCGAACACCATATATTTT.

This clone came up once. The V call is TRBV7-9, the J call TRBJ1-2; 7 bases are shared with TRBD1. Unmatched junction bases numbered 4, after V lost 1 base and J lost 2 bases. CDR1 is SEHNR and CDR2 is FQNEAQ in the germline V gene (reference sequence). The CDR3 contains 15 residues. The CDR3 sequence: CASSLERGPNYGYTF. The CDR3 nucleotides are TGTGCCAGCAGCTTAGAAAGGGGGCCAAACTATGGCTACACCTTC. The full variable domain, completed using reference TRBV7-9 and TRBJ1-2, is DTGVSQNPRHKITKRGQNVTFRCDPISEHNRLYWYRQTLGQGPEFLTYFQNEAQLEKSRLLSDRFSAERPKGSFSTLEIQRTEQGDSAMYLCASSLERGPNYGYTFGSGTRLTVV.

V and J are TRBV5-1 and TRBJ1-6; D possibly corresponds to TRBD1 (5 bases). CDR3 length: 17 amino acids. Trimming removed 4 bases from V and 8 bases from J, with 22 bases in between. Per germline, CDR1 SGHRS and CDR2 YFSETQ. The CDR3 coding sequence is TGCGCCAGCAGCCTAACCACCACGCAGGGACTATATTCACCCCTCCACTTT. This codes for CASSLTTTQGLYSPLHF.

The V call is TRBV19, the J call TRBJ2-1, with D possibly being TRBD2 (5 bases). The CDR3 runs to 13 residues. The germline V gene has CDR1 LNHDA and CDR2 SQIVND (reference sequence). V was shortened by 3 bases and J by 5 bases, with 8 bases between the two germline ends. CDR3 amino acids: CASSIIANNEQFF. The CDR3 DNA reads TGTGCCAGTAGTATCATAGCGAACAATGAGCAGTTCTTC.

The V call is TRBV29-1, the J call TRBJ1-1, with D maybe TRBD1 (5 bases). Germline values: CDR1 SQVTM, CDR2 ANQGSEA. The CDR3 is made up of 14 amino acids. With 5 bases removed from V and 4 bases from J, the gap between germline ends came to 17 bases. The CDR3 DNA follows: TGCAGCGTTCCCCCGGGGGGGGAGAGCACTGAAGCTTTCTTT. This translates into CSVPPGGESTEAFF.

CDR3 sequence (DNA): TGTGCCAGCAGTCCTAGCGGGGGGGCCGTAGATACGCAGTATTTT. Encoded protein: CASSPSGGAVDTQYF. The V gene is TRBV27, the J gene TRBJ2-3; 12 bases line up with TRBD2. The CDR3 runs to 15 residues. The J segment lost 5 bases and the V segment lost 5 bases, leaving 5 bases of the junction unmatched. Germline V lookup: CDR1 MNHEY, CDR2 SMNVEV (reference sequence).

This chain uses TRBV5-4 with TRBJ2-5; 13 bases match TRBD2. The junction had 7 bases not matched to a gene; V was cut back by 3 bases and J by 8 bases. The CDR3 spans 15 residues. Germline V gene data show CDR1 as SGHNT and CDR2 as YYREEE (reference sequence). The CDR3 here is CASSSTSGGPGTQYF. The CDR3 nucleotides are TGTGCCAGCAGCTCGACTAGCGGGGGGCCCGGCACCCAGTACTTC.

The chain uses TRBV21-1 and TRBJ2-5; TRBD1 reflects the table's D call only, with no check against the DNA. TRBV21-1 is listed as a pseudogene. CDR3 length: 15 residues. CDR3 loop: CASSSRDRGQETQYF. The CDR3 DNA follows: TGTGCCAGCAGCAGCCGGGACAGGGGGCAAGAGACCCAGTACTTC.

This rearrangement joins TRBV9 to TRBJ2-7; D possibly corresponds to TRBD1 (6 bases). V gave up 2 bases and J gave up 9 bases, with 12 bases separating them. The CDR3 runs 12 residues. Germline loops: CDR1 SGDLS, CDR2 YYNGEE. CDR3: CASSVSGDRQYF. CDR3 DNA: TGTGCCAGCAGCGTTTCAGGGGATCGGCAGTACTTC.

V usage is TRBV30 and J usage is TRBJ2-3; maybe TRBD2 (6 bases). CDR1 is GTSNPN, CDR2 SVGIG, per germline (reference sequence). The CDR3 runs 13 residues. Trimming removed 7 bases at V and 13 bases at J, with 24 bases between. The CDR3 DNA reads TGTGCCTCGTATAAGACGGGAGCGGTAATAAAGTATTTT. Encoded protein: CASYKTGAVIKYF.

This clone appeared a single time. This CDR3 reads CASSLAEGATQHF. CDR3 sequence (DNA): TGCGCCAGCAGCTTGGCCGAGGGGGCGACCCAGCATTTT. The chain employs TRBV5-1 and TRBJ1-5, with 7 nucleotides matching TRBD1. Losses at the gene ends were 0 bases for V and 11 bases for J; bases not matched to a gene: 5. This CDR3 comprises 13 residues. Looked up from germline, CDR1 is SGHRS and CDR2 is YFSETQ. Full variable domain (rest looked up from reference TRBV5-1 and TRBJ1-5): KAGVTQTPRYLIKTRGQQVTLSCSPISGHRSVSWYQQTPGQGLQFLFEYFSETQRNKGNFPGRFSGRQFSNSRSEMNVSTLELGDSALYLCASSLAEGATQHFGDGTRLSIL.

The chain couples TRBV5-1 to TRBJ1-6, with D perhaps matching TRBD1 (5 bases). V was shortened by 4 bases and J by 10 bases, with 21 bases between the two germline ends. The CDR3 runs to 16 residues. Germline CDR1 and CDR2: SGHRS and YFSETQ. For the CDR3, the DNA is TGCGCCAGCAGCGAGAATGCGGATGGGGCTGAATCACCCCTCCACTTT. Protein: CASSENADGAESPLHF.

The chain is built from TRBV21-1 and TRBJ1-3; the tabulated D call, TRBD1, remains unverified against the DNA. TRBV21-1 corresponds to a pseudogene. CDR3 length: 16 residues. CDR3 in amino acids: CASGNPGQGSGNTIYF. The CDR3 DNA reads as TGTGCCAGCGGAAATCCGGGACAGGGCTCTGGAAACACCATATATTTT.

This chain links TRBV7-2 with TRBJ1-2; 7 bases match TRBD1. This CDR3 spans 15 amino acids. The V gene end was trimmed by 5 bases and the J gene end by 2 bases; junction bases not matched to a gene: 8. CDR1 SGHTA and CDR2 FQGNSA come from the germline V gene. The CDR3 region has the DNA TGTGCCAGCAGCCCCAGTCGACAGGGCAACTATGGCTACACCTTC. It yields the protein CASSPSRQGNYGYTF.